This T cell receptor beta chain originates from a study of blood T cell repertoires in COVID-19 (dated by TCRdb to about 2020). Broadly, across the study: Samples covering the acute and convalescent phases of COVID-19 were provided by collaborators in the United States, Italy and Spain. Deeply sampled blood TCRbeta repertoires from subjects exposed to, actively infected with, or recovered from COVID-19 were included in the dataset. The material from the prospective study consisted of cDNA or gDNA derived from T cells, B-cell-depleted T cells, or PBMCs. Samples came from the ongoing ImmuneRACE study (first 160 participants) plus 1,254 subjects from 6 global collaborators. Sample metadata almost always included a de-identified subject ID, COVID-19 status, age in years and sex. Where available, HLA class I and class II types were obtained from metadata supplied by the sample provider rather than from assay-based typing. The repertoires were made available in a free public database intended to serve as a resource for research on the immune response to SARS-CoV-2.

Between the V and J ends, shortened by 3 bases and 13 bases respectively, the junction contains 13 bases. The CDR3 covers 13 residues, taking in both the cysteine and the phenylalanine. The only DNA kept is the CDR3, 39 bases in frame from the first base. CDR1 and CDR2 are read off the germline V gene (reference sequence) as LNHDA and SQIVND. As concerns this clone: Its antigen specificity is not known. No much larger clone exists at a distance of one base, and base qualities are not known.

TCRbeta CDR3 regions were amplified from genomic DNA by means of the immunoSEQ Assay, a bias-controlled multiplex PCR. On the authors' methods: The number of nucleated cells in each sample was estimated from the amplification of reference gene primers within the assay. Sequence reads were collapsed and filtered to measure the absolute abundance of every unique TCRbeta CDR3 rearrangement. Productive Simpson clonality was computed per sample as the square root of Simpson's diversity index over productive rearrangements. Held by TCRdb, this immuneACCESS table contains in-frame sequences only and omits some clones. Under half of the omission traces to an unresolved V gene where checked; the cause of the rest is unknown. From that table come the V and J calls and clone size; the DNA was used to work out D and trimming. This sample comprises approximately 50,000 clones, over 75% of them detected only once. The top ten clonotypes cover under 30% of the sample.

At one collaborating source in Seattle, patients were enrolled during active infection and were followed longitudinally through the course of disease. Each collaborating institution followed its own protocols to collect whole blood in K2EDTA tubes. For TCRbeta analysis, collaborator samples were shipped as frozen whole blood, as isolated PBMCs, or as DNA extracted from either sample type. Study-wide findings and limitations: Clinical and demographic metadata were provided uncurated, with the amount varying by source and participant.

Sequencing was carried out using peripheral blood. This chain is built from TRBV19 and TRBJ1-6; a tentative D match to TRBD1 spans 5 bases. The receptor comes from a woman aged 80 or over with COVID-19, enrolled during active disease. The base sequence is TGTGCCAGTAGTATTCAGGACATAGGGCCCCTCCACTTT. The resulting protein is CASSIQDIGPLHF.